This T cell receptor (beta chain) was recorded in a study of low-dose radiotherapy and immunotherapy resistance in tumors (dated by TCRdb to between 2021 and 2024). For the wider study: Cohort 1 received 0.5 Gy per fraction every 2 weeks, with a prescribed total PTV dose of 6.5 Gy. Patients were given nivolumab as a 240 mg flat dose every two weeks and ipilimumab at 1 mg/kg every six weeks, with both drugs delivered intravenously. Eight patients were included in the translational analysis: three from the first dose cohort and the first five from the second dose cohort. For Cohort 2, the dose was 1 Gy per fraction given every two weeks, adding up to 13 Gy in total across 26 weeks. Every two weeks, patients got intravenous cyclophosphamide at 200 mg/m2, given one day ahead of each radiation and immunotherapy administration. Randomization of trial participants into treatment groups was not performed. Starting on cycle 1 day 1, patients took 300 mg of aspirin by mouth once a day for four cycles.

This sample's time point label indicates: after trial treatment. The intended sense of this specimen's treatment or condition label: LDRT plus nivolumab, ipilimumab, low-dose cyclophosphamide and aspirin (RACIN trial). The donors came from RACIN, which was a single-arm phase I dose-escalation trial that paired nivolumab and ipilimumab with aspirin, low-dose cyclophosphamide and low-dose radiotherapy. Patients with advanced, TIL-negative solid tumors were considered eligible. Superscript III and a set of TRAV- and TRBV-specific primers were used to synthesize first-strand cDNA, so that both TCRalpha and TCRbeta chains were covered. TCRs were amplified with Phusion for around 21 PCR cycles, with a constant-region primer paired with the adapter attached to the V primers. The MessageAmp II aRNA Amplification Kit was used to amplify the isolated mRNA, with in vitro transcription run for 15 to 20 hours at 37 degrees C. The Dynabeads mRNA DIRECT Purification Kit was used to isolate the mRNA for TCR sequencing. Indexed Illumina adapters were added in a second approximately 26-cycle Phusion PCR, and the resulting products were purified with AMPure XP beads. TCRalpha and TCRbeta libraries were deep-sequenced on an Illumina MiniSeq instrument. The original methods were these. Using custom Perl scripts, TCR sequences encoding the same protein were pooled, out-of-frame sequences were removed, and the abundance of each clonotype was computed. TCR sequences supported by only a single read were excluded from analysis. Repertoire metrics included Shannon entropy, Gini index, clonality, richness, and frequency of TCRs shared between repertoires. TCRdb trimmed public reads at Q25 via fastp, called clones via MiXCR and kept in-frame beta chains. One record per CDR3 amino acid sequence lists the most common genes and DNA. The V and J calls were determined by TCRdb, not by the authors. The sample table contains 30,000 to 45,000 distinct CDR3 sequences; only one count was recorded for around 21% of them. 9.2% of the sample goes to the ten largest clones.

This clonotype was found many times. Its antigen is not yet known. There are no base qualities to consult, and no much larger clone falls within one base. The V end gives up 6 bases and the J end 4 bases, leaving 1 base in the junction not matched to a gene. The CDR3, from cysteine to phenylalanine, totals 11 residues. The sequence is cut down to CDR3 DNA, 33 bases in frame from base 1. The germline V gene provides CDR1 SQVTM and CDR2 ANQGSEA. This receptor was taken from a female donor with ovarian cancer. This sample comprised PBMCs, obtained after low-dose radiotherapy plus immunotherapy. The chain is assembled from TRBV29-1 and TRBJ2-5, with TRBD1 matching 8 junction bases. The bases read TGCAGCGTCACAGGGGGAGAGACCCAGTACTTC. Its protein is CSVTGGETQYF.